This passage covers 5 T cell receptor beta chains from one sample sequenced in a study of T cells in Graves' hyperthyroidism and ophthalmopathy. Amplification targeted TCR beta CDR3 regions from RNA transcripts. The study used the HTBI primer set for a first-round RT-PCR of the TCR CDR3. TCRdb fed the multiplex PCR reads into MiXCR, producing one record per CDR3 protein. The sample lists about 680,000 distinct CDR3 sequences, under 45% occurring once. Sequencing was done on a sample of blood. All receptors come from a woman between 40 and 55 years old with Graves' hyperthyroidism.

This clonotype was seen ten or more times. This chain uses TRBV20-1 with TRBJ1-6; 7 nucleotides agree with TRBD1. Trimming removed 2 bases from V and 7 bases from J; junction bases left unmatched: 8. The CDR3 has 15 amino acids. Germline assignment: CDR1 DFQATT and CDR2 SNEGSKA (reference sequence). The CDR3 sequence is CSARRTGTANSPLHF. For the CDR3, the DNA is TGCAGTGCTAGACGAACCGGGACAGCGAATTCACCCCTCCACTTT.

This clonotype was detected many times. V and J are TRBV10-3 and TRBJ2-7, with D uncertain. Germline loops: CDR1 ENHRY, CDR2 SYGVKD. The CDR3 runs to 14 residues. The V and J ends lost 3 bases and 1 base respectively, with 10 bases between them. CDR3: CAISDFAGSYEQYF. In DNA, the CDR3 is TGTGCCATCAGTGATTTTGCTGGTTCCTACGAGCAGTACTTC.

This clonotype was recorded a few times. The V gene is TRBV19, the J gene TRBJ1-3; D is unclear. Germline CDR1 is LNHDA and CDR2 is SQIVND (reference sequence). The CDR3 runs 13 residues. V shed 5 bases and J shed 0 bases, with 5 bases lying between them. The CDR3 here is CASSFVSGNTIYF. The DNA of the CDR3 is TGTGCCAGTAGTTTTGTCTCTGGAAACACCATATATTTT.

This clonotype has more than one count but fewer than ten. The genes are TRBV4-3 and TRBJ2-5; 10 bases are shared with TRBD2. CDR3 length equals 17 residues. V lost 0 bases and J lost 4; bases outside the gene matches: 8. Germline V gene lookup returns CDR1 LGHNA and CDR2 YSLEER. The DNA of the CDR3 is TGCGCCAGCAGCCAAGAGTCGGGACTAGCGTATCCAGAGACCCAGTACTTC. Protein sequence: CASSQESGLAYPETQYF.

CDR3 amino acids: CSVWGRGTINEKLFF. CDR3 DNA: TGCAGCGTTTGGGGGAGGGGGACAATTAATGAAAAACTGTTTTTT. The V and J genes are TRBV29-1 and TRBJ1-4, with D perhaps TRBD1 (6 bases). The CDR3 spans 15 residues. With 5 bases removed from V and 4 bases from J, the gap between germline ends came to 17 bases. CDR1 is SQVTM, CDR2 ANQGSEA, per germline. The full variable domain, rest sourced from reference TRBV29-1 and TRBJ1-4, is SAVISQKPSRDICQRGTSLTIQCQVDSQVTMMFWYRQQPGQSLTLIATANQGSEATYESGFVIDKFPISRPNLTFSTLTVSNMSPEDSSIYLCSVWGRGTINEKLFFGSGTQLSVL.